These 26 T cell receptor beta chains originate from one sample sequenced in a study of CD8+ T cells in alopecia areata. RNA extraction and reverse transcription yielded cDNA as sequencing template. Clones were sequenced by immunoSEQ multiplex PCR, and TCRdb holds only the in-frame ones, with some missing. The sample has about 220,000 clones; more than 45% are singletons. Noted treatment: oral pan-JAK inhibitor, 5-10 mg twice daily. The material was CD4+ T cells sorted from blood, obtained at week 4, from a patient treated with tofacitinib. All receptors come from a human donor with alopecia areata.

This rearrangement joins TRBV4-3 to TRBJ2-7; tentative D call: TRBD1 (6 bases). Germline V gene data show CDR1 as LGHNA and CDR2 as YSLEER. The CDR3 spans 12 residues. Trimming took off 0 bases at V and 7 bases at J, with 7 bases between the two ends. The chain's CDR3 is CASSQEGGEQYF. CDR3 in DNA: TGCGCCAGCAGCCAAGAAGGGGGTGAGCAGTACTTC.

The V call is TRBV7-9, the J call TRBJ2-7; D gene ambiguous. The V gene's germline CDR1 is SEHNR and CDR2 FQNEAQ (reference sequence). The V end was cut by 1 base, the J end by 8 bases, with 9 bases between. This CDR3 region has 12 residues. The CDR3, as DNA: TGTGCCAGCAGCTTAGGTATCGAGAAGCAGTACTTC. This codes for CASSLGIEKQYF. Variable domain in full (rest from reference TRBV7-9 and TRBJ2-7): DTGVSQNPRHKITKRGQNVTFRCDPISEHNRLYWYRQTLGQGPEFLTYFQNEAQLEKSRLLSDRFSAERPKGSFSTLEIQRTEQGDSAMYLCASSLGIEKQYFGPGTRLTVT.

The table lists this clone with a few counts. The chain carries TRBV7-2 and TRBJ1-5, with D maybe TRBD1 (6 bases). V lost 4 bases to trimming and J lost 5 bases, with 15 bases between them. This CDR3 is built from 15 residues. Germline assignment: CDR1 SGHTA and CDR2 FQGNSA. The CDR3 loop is CASSSDTGGYQPQHF. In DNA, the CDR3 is TGTGCCAGCAGCTCTGATACGGGGGGCTATCAGCCCCAGCATTTT.

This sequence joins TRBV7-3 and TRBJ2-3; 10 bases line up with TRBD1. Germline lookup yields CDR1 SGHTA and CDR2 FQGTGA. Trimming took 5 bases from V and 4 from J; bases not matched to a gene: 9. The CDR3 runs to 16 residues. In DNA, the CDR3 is TGTGCCAGCAGCCGAGAAACCGGGACAGGGGCAGATACGCAGTATTTT. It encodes CASSRETGTGADTQYF.

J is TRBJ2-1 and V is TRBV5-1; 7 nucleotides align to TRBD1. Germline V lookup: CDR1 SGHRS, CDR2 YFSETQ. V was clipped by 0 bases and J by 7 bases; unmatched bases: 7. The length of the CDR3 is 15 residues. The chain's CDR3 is CASSLGGTEGNEQFF. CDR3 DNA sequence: TGCGCCAGCAGCTTGGGAGGGACAGAAGGAAATGAGCAGTTCTTC.

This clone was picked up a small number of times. CDR3 residues: CASSPGLVTGELFF. The DNA of the CDR3 is TGTGCCAGCAGCCCGGGACTAGTAACCGGGGAGCTGTTTTTT. The J gene is TRBJ2-2, the V gene TRBV11-1; TRBD2 aligns across 8 bases. The V and J ends lost 5 bases and 5 bases, in that order; junction bases with no gene match: 4. There are 14 residues in the CDR3. CDR1 is SGHAT, CDR2 FQDESV, per germline (reference sequence). The full variable domain, rest sourced from reference TRBV11-1 and TRBJ2-2, is EAEVAQSPRYKITEKSQAVAFWCDPISGHATLYWYRQILGQGPELLVQFQDESVVDDSQLPKDRFSAERLKGVDSTLKIQPAELGDSAMYLCASSPGLVTGELFFGEGSRLTVL.

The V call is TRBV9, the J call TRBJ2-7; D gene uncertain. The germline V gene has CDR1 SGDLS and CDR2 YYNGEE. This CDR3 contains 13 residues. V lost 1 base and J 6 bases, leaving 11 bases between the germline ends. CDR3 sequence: CASSVNWAGEQYF. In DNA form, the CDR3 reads TGTGCCAGCAGCGTAAATTGGGCAGGCGAGCAGTACTTC.

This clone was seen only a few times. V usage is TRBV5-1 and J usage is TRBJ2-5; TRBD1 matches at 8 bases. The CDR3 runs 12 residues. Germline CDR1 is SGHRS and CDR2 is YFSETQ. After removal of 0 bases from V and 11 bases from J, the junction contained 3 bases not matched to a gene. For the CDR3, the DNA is TGCGCCAGCAGCTTGGGGACAGGGCAGCAGTACTTC. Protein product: CASSLGTGQQYF.

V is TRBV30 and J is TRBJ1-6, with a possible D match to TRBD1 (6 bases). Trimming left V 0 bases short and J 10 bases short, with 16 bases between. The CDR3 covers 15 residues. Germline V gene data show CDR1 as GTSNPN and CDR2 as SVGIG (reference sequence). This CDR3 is CAWSVRGPRGSPLHF. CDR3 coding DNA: TGTGCCTGGAGTGTACGGGGACCGAGGGGGTCACCCCTCCACTTT.

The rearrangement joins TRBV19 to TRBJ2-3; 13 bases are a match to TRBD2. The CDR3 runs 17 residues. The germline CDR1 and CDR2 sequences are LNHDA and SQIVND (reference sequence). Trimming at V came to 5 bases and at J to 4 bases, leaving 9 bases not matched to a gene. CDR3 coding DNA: TGTGCCAGTAGTTGGAAACTAGCGGGGGGGCAAGCAGATACGCAGTATTTT. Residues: CASSWKLAGGQADTQYF.

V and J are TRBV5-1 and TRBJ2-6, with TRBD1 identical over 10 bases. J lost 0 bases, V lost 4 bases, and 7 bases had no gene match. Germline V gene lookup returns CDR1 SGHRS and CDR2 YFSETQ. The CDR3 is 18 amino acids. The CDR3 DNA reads TGCGCCAGCAGCCGGGGACAGGGGTGGAACTCTGGGGCCAACGTCCTGACTTTC. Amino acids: CASSRGQGWNSGANVLTF.

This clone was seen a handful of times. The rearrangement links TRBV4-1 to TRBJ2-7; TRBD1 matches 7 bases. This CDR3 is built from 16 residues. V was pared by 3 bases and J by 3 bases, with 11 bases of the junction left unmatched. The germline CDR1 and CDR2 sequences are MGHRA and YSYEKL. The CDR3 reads CASSHPDRRNGYEQYF. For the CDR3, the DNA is TGCGCCAGCAGCCATCCGGACAGGAGGAATGGCTACGAGCAGTACTTC.

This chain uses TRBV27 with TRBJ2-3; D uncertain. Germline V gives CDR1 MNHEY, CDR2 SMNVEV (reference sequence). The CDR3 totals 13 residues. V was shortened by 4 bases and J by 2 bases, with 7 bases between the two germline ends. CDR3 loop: CASSWLSTDTQYF. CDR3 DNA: TGTGCCAGCAGTTGGCTCTCCACAGATACGCAGTATTTT.

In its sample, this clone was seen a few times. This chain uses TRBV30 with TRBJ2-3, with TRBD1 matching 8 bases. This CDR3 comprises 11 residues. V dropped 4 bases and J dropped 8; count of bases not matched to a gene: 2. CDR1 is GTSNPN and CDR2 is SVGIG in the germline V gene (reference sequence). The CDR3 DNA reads TGTGCCTGGAACGACAGGGGTACGCAGTATTTT. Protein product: CAWNDRGTQYF.

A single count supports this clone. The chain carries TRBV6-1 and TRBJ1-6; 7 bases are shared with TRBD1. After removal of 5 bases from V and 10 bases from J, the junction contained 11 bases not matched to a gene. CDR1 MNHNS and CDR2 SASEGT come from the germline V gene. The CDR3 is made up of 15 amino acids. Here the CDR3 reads CASSQRQGSGSPLHF. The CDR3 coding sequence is TGTGCCAGCAGTCAACGACAGGGTTCGGGCTCACCCCTCCACTTT.

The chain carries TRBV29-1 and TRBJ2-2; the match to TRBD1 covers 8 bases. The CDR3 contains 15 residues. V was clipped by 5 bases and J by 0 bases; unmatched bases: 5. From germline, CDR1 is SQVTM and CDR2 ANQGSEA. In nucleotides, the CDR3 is TGCAGCGTTCGAGCGACAGGGGCGAACACCGGGGAGCTGTTTTTT. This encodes CSVRATGANTGELFF.

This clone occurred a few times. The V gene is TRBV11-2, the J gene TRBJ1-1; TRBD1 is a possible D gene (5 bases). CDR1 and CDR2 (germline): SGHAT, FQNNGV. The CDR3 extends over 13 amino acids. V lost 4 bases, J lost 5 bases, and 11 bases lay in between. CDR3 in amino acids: CASSSRQPTEAFF. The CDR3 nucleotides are TGTGCCAGCAGCTCAAGACAGCCTACTGAAGCTTTCTTT.

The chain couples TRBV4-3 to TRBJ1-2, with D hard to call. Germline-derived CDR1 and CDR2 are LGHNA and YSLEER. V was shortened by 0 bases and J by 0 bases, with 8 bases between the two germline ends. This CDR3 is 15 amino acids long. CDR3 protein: CASSQDSRANYGYTF. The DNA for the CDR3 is TGCGCCAGCAGCCAAGACAGTAGAGCTAACTATGGCTACACCTTC.

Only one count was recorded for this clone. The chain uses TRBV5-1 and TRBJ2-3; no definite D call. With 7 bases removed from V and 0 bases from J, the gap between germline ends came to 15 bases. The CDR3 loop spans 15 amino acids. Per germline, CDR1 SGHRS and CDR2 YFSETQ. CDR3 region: CASARYPDSTDTQYF. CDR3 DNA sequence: TGCGCCAGCGCGCGGTACCCTGACAGCACAGATACGCAGTATTTT.

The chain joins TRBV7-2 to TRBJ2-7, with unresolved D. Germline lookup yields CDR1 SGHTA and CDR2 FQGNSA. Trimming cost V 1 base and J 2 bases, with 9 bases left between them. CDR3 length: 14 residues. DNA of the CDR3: TGTGCCAGCAGCTTAGGTTCTCGACCCTACGAGCAGTACTTC. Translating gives CASSLGSRPYEQYF.

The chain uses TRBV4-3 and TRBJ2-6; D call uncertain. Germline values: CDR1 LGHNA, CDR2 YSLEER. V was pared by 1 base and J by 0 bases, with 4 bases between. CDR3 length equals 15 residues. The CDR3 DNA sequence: TGCGCCAGCAGCCAAGCCTTCTCTGGGGCCAACGTCCTGACTTTC. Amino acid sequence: CASSQAFSGANVLTF.

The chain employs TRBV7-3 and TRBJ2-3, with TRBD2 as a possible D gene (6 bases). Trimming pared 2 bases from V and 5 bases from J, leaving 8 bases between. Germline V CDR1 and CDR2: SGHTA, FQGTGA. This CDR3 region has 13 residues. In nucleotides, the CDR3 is TGTGCCAGCAGCTTAGCGGGGTTAGATACGCAGTATTTT. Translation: CASSLAGLDTQYF.

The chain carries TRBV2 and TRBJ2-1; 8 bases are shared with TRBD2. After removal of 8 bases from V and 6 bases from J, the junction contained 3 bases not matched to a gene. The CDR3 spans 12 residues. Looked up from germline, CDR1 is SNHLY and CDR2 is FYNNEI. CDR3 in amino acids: CASFLAGNEQFF. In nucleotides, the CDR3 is TGTGCCAGCTTTCTAGCGGGCAATGAGCAGTTCTTC.

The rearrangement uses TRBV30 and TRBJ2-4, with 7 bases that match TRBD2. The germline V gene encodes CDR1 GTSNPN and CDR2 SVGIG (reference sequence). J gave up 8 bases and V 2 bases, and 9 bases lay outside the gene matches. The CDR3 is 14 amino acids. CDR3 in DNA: TGTGCCTGGAGTCCGTGGGAGGGGCGGGACATTCAGTACTTC. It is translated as CAWSPWEGRDIQYF.

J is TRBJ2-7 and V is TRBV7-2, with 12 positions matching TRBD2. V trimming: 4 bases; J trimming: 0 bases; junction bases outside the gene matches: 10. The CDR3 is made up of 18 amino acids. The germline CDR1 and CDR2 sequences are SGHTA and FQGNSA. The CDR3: CASSSLGLAGTSSYEQYF. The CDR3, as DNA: TGTGCCAGCAGCTCCTTGGGACTAGCGGGCACGAGCTCCTACGAGCAGTACTTC.

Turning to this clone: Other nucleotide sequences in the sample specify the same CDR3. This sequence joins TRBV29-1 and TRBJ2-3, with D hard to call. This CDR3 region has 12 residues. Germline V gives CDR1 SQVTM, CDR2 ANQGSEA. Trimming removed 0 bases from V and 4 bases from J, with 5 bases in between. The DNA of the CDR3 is TGCAGCGTTGAAGATGGATCAGATACGCAGTATTTT. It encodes CSVEDGSDTQYF.